This T cell receptor (beta chain) was found in a study of shared clonotypes between healthy human individuals. CDR3 size: 14 residues. With V trimmed by 7 bases and J by 4 bases, 5 bases remained unmatched. Germline V gene lookup returns CDR1 MNHNS and CDR2 SASEGT. Assay: immunoSEQ multiplex PCR; the TCRdb copy retains only in-frame clones and omits some. The sample includes approximately 1.1 million clones, 78% of them seen just once. This receptor was obtained from a man aged 18 to 30 in good health. Some clones in this sample may be carry-over from other donors' samples. The chain carries TRBV6-1 and TRBJ2-1; TRBD2 matches at 9 bases. Sequenced material: memory CD4+ T cells from PBMCs. Described subset: CD45RA-negative fraction. CDR3 protein: CASMTSGFYNEQFF. Written as DNA, the CDR3 is TGTGCCAGCATGACTAGCGGATTTTACAATGAGCAGTTCTTC.